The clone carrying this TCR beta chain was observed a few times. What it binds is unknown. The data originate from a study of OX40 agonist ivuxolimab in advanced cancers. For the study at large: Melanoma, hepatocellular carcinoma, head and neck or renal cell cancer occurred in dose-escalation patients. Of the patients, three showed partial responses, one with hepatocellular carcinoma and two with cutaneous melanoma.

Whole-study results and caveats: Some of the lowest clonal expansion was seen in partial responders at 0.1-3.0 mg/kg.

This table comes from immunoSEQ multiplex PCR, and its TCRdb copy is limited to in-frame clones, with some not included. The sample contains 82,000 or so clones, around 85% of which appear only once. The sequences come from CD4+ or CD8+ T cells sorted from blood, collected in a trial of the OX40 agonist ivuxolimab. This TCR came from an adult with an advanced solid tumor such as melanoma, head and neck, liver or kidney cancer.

CDR3 in DNA: TGCAGCGTCGGGACAGGGGAAAATGAGCAGTTCTTC. It specifies CSVGTGENEQFF. This rearrangement joins TRBV29-1 to TRBJ2-1; 10 bases line up with TRBD1. The V gene end was trimmed by 6 bases and the J gene end by 7 bases; junction bases not matched to a gene: 3. Germline values: CDR1 SQVTM, CDR2 ANQGSEA. CDR3 size: 12 residues.